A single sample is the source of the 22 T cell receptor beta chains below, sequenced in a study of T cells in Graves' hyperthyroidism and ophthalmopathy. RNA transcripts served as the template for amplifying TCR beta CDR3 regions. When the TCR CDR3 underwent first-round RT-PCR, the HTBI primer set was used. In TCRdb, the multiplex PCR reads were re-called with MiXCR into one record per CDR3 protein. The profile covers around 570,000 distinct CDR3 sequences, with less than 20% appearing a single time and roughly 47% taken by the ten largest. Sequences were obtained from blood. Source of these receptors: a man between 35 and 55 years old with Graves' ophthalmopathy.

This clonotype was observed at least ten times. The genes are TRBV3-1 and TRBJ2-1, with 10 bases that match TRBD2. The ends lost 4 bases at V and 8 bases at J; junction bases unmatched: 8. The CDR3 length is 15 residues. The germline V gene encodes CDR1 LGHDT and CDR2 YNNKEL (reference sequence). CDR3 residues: CASSLSSSGSDEQFF. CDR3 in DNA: TGTGCCAGCAGCCTTTCGTCTAGCGGGAGTGATGAGCAGTTCTTC.

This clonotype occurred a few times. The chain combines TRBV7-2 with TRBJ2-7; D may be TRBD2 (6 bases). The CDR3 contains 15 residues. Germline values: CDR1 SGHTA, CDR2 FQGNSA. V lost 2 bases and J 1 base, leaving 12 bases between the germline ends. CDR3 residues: CASSLHSGDSYEQYF. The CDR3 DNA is TGTGCCAGCAGCTTACATAGCGGTGATTCCTACGAGCAGTACTTC.

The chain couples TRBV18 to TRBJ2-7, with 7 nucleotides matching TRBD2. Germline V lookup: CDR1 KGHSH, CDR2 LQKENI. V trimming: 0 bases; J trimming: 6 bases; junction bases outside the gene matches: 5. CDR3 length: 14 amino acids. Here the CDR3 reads CASSPPASGGEQYF. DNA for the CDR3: TGTGCCAGCTCACCACCGGCTTCGGGAGGCGAGCAGTACTTC.

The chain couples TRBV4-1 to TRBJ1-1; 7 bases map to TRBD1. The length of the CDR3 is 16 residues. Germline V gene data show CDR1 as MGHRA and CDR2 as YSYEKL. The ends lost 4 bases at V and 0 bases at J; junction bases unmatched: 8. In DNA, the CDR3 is TGCGCCAGCAGCCCAAAACCGGGACAGTTGAACACTGAAGCTTTCTTT. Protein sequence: CASSPKPGQLNTEAFF.

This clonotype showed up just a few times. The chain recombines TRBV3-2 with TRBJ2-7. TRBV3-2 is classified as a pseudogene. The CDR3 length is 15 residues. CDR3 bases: TGTGCCAGCAGCCAAGACATAGGGTTCTCCTACGAGCAGTACTTC. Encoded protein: CASSQDIGFSYEQYF.

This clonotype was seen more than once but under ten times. The CDR3 bases are TGTGCCAGTAGCCCCCATCCCGTCACAGGGGGCGGCTACAATGAGCAGTTCTTC. Translating gives CASSPHPVTGGGYNEQFF. This sequence joins TRBV19 and TRBJ2-1, with 9 bases that match TRBD1. This CDR3 has 18 amino acids. J lost 3 bases, V lost 6 bases, and 15 bases had no gene match. Germline CDR1 LNHDA, CDR2 SQIVND (reference sequence).

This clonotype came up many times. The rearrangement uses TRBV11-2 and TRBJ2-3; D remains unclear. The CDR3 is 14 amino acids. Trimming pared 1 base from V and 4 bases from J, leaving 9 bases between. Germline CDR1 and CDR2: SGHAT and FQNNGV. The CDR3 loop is CASSLVASPDTQYF. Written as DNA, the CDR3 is TGTGCCAGCAGCTTAGTGGCCAGTCCAGATACGCAGTATTTT.

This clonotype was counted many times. CDR3 amino acids: CASSQVTSGYNEQFF. The CDR3 region has the DNA TGTGCCAGCAGCCAAGTCACTAGCGGTTACAATGAGCAGTTCTTC. V is TRBV3-1 and J is TRBJ2-1; 8 positions match TRBD2. CDR1 LGHDT and CDR2 YNNKEL come from the germline V gene (reference sequence). The CDR3 spans 15 residues. Trimming removed 1 base from V and 4 bases from J; junction bases left unmatched: 3.

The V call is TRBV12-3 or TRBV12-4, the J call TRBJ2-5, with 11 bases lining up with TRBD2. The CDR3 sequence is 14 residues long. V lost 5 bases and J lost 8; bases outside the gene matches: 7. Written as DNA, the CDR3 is TGTGCCAGCAGTGTGGCTAGCGGGGGGCGAACCCAGTACTTC. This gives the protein CASSVASGGRTQYF.

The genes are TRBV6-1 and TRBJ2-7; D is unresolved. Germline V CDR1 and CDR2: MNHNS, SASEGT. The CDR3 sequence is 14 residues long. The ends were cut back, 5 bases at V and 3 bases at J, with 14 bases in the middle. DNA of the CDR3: TGTGCCAGCAGTTCCGCGACTGAGTTCTACGAGCAGTACTTC. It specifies CASSSATEFYEQYF.

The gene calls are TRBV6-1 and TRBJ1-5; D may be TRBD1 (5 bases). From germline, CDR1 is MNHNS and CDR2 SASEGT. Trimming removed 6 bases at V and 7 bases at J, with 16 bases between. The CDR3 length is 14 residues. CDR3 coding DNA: TGTGCCAGCAGGTCCGTTAGGGGAGAACAGCCCCAGCATTTT. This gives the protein CASRSVRGEQPQHF.

CDR3 amino acids: CASGKRETGELFF. As DNA, the CDR3 is TGTGCCAGCGGAAAGCGGGAGACCGGGGAGCTGTTTTTT. The rearrangement uses TRBV6-2 or TRBV6-3 and TRBJ2-2; TRBD2 matches 8 bases. Germline lookup yields CDR1 MNHEY and CDR2 SVGEGT. The CDR3 is 13 amino acids. V trimming: 8 bases; J trimming: 5 bases; junction bases outside the gene matches: 4.

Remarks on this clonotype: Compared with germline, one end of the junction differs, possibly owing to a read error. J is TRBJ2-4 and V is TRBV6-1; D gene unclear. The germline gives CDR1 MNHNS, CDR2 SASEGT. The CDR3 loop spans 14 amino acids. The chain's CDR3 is CVSSPPEAKNIQYF. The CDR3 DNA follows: TGTGTCAGCAGTCCGCCTGAAGCCAAAAACATTCAGTACTTC.

The DNA of the CDR3 is TGTGCCAGCAGCTGCGCAGGGGCGGGGGGCCGTAGTGAGCAGTTCTTC. It codes for CASSCAGAGGRSEQFF. This chain joins TRBV7-3 and TRBJ2-1; TRBD2 aligns across 8 bases. The CDR3 sequence is 16 residues long. The ends lost 4 bases at V and 9 bases at J; junction bases unmatched: 14. The germline V gene encodes CDR1 SGHTA and CDR2 FQGTGA.

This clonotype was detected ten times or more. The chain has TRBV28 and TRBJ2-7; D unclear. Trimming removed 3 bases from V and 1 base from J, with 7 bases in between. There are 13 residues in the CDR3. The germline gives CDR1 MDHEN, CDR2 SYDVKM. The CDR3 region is CASSLWDSYEQYF. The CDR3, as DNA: TGTGCCAGCAGTTTGTGGGATTCCTACGAGCAGTACTTC. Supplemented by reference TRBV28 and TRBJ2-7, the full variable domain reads DVKVTQSSRYLVKRTGEKVFLECVQDMDHENMFWYRQDPGLGLRLIYFSYDVKMKEKGDIPEGYSVSREKKERFSLILESASTNQTSMYLCASSLWDSYEQYFGPGTRLTVT.

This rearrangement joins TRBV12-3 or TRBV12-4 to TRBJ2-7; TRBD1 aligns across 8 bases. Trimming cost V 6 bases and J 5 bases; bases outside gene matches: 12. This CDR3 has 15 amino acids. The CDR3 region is CASSVRDRLGDEQYF. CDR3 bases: TGTGCCAGCAGCGTAAGGGACAGGTTGGGGGACGAGCAGTACTTC.

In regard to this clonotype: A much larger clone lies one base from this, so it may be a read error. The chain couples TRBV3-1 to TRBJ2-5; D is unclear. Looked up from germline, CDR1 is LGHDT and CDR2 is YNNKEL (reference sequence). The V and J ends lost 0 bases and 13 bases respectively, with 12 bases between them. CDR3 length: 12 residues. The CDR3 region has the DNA TGTGCCAGCAGCCAAGAAATAGAAATTCGGTACTTC. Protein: CASSQEIEIRYF.

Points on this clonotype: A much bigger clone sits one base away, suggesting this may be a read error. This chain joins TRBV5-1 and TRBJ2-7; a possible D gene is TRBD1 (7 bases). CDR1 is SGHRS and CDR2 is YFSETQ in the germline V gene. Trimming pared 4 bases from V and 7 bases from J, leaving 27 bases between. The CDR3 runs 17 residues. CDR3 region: CASSVGSASGGGLEQYF. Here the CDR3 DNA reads TGCGCCAGCAGCGTTGGTTCCGCCTCAGGGGGAGGTTTGGAGCAGTACTTC.

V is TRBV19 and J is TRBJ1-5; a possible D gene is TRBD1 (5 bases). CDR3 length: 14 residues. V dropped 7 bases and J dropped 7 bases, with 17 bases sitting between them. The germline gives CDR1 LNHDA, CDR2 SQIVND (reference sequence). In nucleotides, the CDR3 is TGTGCCAGTAAACCTCGGGGCGGCCGGCAGCCCCAGCATTTT. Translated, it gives CASKPRGGRQPQHF.

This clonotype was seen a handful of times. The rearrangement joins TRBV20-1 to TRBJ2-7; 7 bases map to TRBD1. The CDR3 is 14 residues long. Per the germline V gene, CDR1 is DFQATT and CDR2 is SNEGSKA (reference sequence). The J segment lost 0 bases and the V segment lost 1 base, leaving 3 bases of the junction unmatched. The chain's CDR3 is CSARGDSSSYEQYF. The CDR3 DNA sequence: TGCAGTGCTAGAGGGGACAGTAGCTCCTACGAGCAGTACTTC.

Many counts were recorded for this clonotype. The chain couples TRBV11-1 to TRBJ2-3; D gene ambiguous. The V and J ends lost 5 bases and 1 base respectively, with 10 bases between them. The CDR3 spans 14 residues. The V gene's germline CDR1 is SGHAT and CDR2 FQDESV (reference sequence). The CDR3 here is CASSPRVGTDTQYF. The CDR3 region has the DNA TGTGCCAGCAGCCCAAGGGTCGGCACAGATACGCAGTATTTT.

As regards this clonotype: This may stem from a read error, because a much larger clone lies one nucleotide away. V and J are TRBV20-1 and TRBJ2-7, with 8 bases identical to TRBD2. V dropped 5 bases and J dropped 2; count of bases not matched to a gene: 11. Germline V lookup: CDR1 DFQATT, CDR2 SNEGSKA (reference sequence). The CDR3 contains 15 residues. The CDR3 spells CSARPALAGTYEQYF. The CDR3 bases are TGCAGTGCTCGCCCCGCTTTAGCGGGGACCTACGAGCAGTACTTC.